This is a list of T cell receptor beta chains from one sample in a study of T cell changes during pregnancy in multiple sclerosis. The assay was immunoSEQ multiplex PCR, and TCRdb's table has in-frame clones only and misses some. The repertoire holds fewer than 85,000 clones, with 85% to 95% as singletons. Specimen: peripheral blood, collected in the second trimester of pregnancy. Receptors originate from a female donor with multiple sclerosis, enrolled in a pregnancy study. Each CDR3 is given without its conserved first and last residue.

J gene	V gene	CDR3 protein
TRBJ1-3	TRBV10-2	ASSDLAWDSLSGNTIY
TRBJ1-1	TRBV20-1	SGQENTEAF
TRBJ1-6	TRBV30	AWTLGGDHSPLH
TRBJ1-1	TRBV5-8	ASSRGSIEAF
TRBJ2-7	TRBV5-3	ARSLHRGHEQY
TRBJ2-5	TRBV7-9	ASSLVGQGAETQY
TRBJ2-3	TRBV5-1	ASSFGGGTDTQY
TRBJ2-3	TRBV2	ASTGLGGAQDTQY
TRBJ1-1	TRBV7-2	ASSAGGQGPAF
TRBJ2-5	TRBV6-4	ASSERAGELETQY
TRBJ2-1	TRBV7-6	ASSPRQGGGEQF
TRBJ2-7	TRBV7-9	ASSDPQGLEQY
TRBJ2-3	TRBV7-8	ASSLDGWTQY
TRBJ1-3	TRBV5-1	ASEPGDSGNTIY
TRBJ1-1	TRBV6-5	ASRELGGNTEAF
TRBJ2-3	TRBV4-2	ASSQERGAGDGTDTQY
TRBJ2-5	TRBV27	ASSSGAETQY
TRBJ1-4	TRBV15	ATSMSTRDRGWRTNEKLF
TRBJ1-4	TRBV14	ASSQDLPVRGKLF
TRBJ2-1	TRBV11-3	ASSLGAGIANEQF
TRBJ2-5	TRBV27	ASSTRGGRETQY
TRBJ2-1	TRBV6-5	ASGRSYNEQF
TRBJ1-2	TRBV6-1	ASSEYYGYT
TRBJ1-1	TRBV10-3	AIRGDLNTEAF
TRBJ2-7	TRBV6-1	ASTLLVGGSYEQY
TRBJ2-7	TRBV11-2	ASSTPRRTSGGVYEQY
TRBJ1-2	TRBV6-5	ATGGVLYGYT
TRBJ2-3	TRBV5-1	ASQSGDRTDTQY
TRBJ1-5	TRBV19	ASRRYEGASNQPQH
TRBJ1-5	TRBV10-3	AISAAGNQPQH
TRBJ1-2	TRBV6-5	ASSYSRNNYGYT
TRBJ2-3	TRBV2	ASSLAGTSTDTQY
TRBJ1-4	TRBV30	AWSLAGMATNEKLF
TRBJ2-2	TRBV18	ASSPAKGGEGNTGELF
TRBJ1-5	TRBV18	ASSPVAGDQPQH
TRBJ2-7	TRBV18	ASSFAGGPLTEQY
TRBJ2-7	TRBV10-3	AISESIGDSVYEQY
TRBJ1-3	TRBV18	ASSPPRTGLGNTIY
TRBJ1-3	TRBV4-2	ASSQENRVFGNTIY
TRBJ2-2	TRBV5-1	ASSSRTGNTGELF
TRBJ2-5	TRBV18	ASSPRQGAVETQY
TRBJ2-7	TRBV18	ASSPLNNAEYEQY
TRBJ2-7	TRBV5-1	ASSPSGSSYEQY
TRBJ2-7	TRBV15	ATSRDRGVSREQY